The rows below give T cell receptor beta chains drawn from one sample of a study of control samples from healthy donors and cancer patients. Assay used: immunoSEQ multiplex PCR; TCRdb lists only in-frame clones, some missing. This sample has about 130,000 clones; about nine tenths occur once, and the top ten carry roughly 2.1%. Sequences were obtained from blood. The receptors shown here come from a woman aged 45-65 years in good health. The CDR3 runs from the conserved cysteine through the conserved F or W. The D gene is left open where the match is weak. Clone size is given for some rows only: seen once, a few or many times, or a class if the clone is expanded.

TRBJ2-1	TRBV5-6	NA	NA	TGTGCCAGCAGCTTTCGAAGGGTAGGTGACAATGAGCAGTTCTTC	CASSFRRVGDNEQFF
TRBJ2-7	TRBV24-1	NA	NA	TGTGCCACACAGAGCCCCGACTTTTACGAGCAGTACTTC	CATQSPDFYEQYF
TRBJ2-1	TRBV6-1	NA	TRBD2	TGTGCCAGCAGTGGCGGCCTAGCGGGAGGCCCCGATGAGCAGTTCTTC	CASSGGLAGGPDEQFF
TRBJ1-5	TRBV18	few	TRBD1	TGTGCCAGCTCACCCATGACAGGGAGCAATCAGCCCCAGCATTTT	CASSPMTGSNQPQHF
TRBJ1-1	TRBV11-2	NA	NA	TGTGCCAGCAGCTTAGGGGGGGCGAACACTGAAGCTTTCTTT	CASSLGGANTEAFF
TRBJ2-1	TRBV5-5	NA	NA	TGTGCCAGCAGCTCGGGTATTGGGAGCTCCTACAATGAGCAGTTCTTC	CASSSGIGSSYNEQFF
TRBJ1-4	TRBV2	NA	TRBD1	TGTGCCAGCAGTCTGACAGGGGGCAAGATGGAACTGTTTTTT	CASSLTGGKMELFF
TRBJ1-1	TRBV7-9	NA	NA	TGTGCCAGCAGCCGAGACAGATCAGAAGCTTTCTTT	CASSRDRSEAFF
TRBJ2-1	TRBV19	NA	TRBD2	TGTGCCAGTAGTATCGGCGCGGGGGGGCCGTTTCTTGATGAGCAGTTCTTC	CASSIGAGGPFLDEQFF
TRBJ2-1	TRBV6-5	NA	NA	TGTGCCAGCAGTTATGGAGCTCCCACCGGCAATGAGCAGTTCTTC	CASSYGAPTGNEQFF
TRBJ2-1	TRBV18	NA	TRBD2	TGTGCCAGCTCACCTATAGTTCGGCTAGCGGGAGGACGTTTCTACAATGAGCAGTTCTTC	CASSPIVRLAGGRFYNEQFF
TRBJ2-3	TRBV10-3	NA	TRBD1	TGTGCCATCAGCTCGGGGACAGGGGACACAGATACGCAGTATTTT	CAISSGTGDTDTQYF
TRBJ2-3	TRBV7-9	NA	TRBD1	TGTGCCAGCAGGGGACAGGGAATTTTCAATACGCAGTATTTT	CASRGQGIFNTQYF
TRBJ1-4	TRBV15	NA	NA	TGTGCCACCAGCCGAGCGGGCGAAAAACTGTTTTTT	CATSRAGEKLFF
TRBJ2-3	TRBV19	NA	TRBD1	TGTGCCAGTAGCGGACAGGCCGAATCAGATACGCAGTATTTT	CASSGQAESDTQYF
TRBJ2-7	TRBV6-5	NA	NA	TGTGCCAGCAGCGTGTCAGACTTCTACGAGCAGTACTTC	CASSVSDFYEQYF
TRBJ2-3	TRBV15	NA	NA	TGTGCCACCAGCAGAGCCGCAGATACGCAGTATTTT	CATSRAADTQYF
TRBJ1-4	TRBV5-1	NA	TRBD1	TGCGCCAGCAGCTTGGGGGGAACAGGGGGCGAAGCTAATGAAAAACTGTTTTTT	CASSLGGTGGEANEKLFF
TRBJ2-3	TRBV11-3	once	NA	TGTGCCAGCAGCTTAGGTAATGGACAAACCACAGATACGCAGTATTTT	CASSLGNGQTTDTQYF
TRBJ2-1	TRBV20-1	NA	TRBD1	TGCAGTGCTTATGACAGGGGTGAGCAGTTCTTC	CSAYDRGEQFF